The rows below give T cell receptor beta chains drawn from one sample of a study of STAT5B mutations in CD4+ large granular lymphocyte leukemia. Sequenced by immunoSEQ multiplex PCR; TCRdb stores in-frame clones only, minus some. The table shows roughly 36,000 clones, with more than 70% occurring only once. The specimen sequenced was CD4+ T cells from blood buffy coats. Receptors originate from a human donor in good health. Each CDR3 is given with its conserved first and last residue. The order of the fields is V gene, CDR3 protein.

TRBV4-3,CASAYNRGMDQETQYF
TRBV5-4,CASSFQGAGEKLFF
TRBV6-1,CASSEYGRADYGSYGYTF
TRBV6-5,CARIQGEDTEAFF
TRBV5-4,CASRVDTGELFF
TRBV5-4,CASSLRGGVNTQYF
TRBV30,CAWSMGGGLAGEYEQYF
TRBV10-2,CASNSQETQYF
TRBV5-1,CASSLGSSPRYNEQFF
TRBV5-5,CASSSLAGYNYEQYF
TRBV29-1,CSVEDRVRGETQYF
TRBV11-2,CASSRQGAAFF
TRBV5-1,CASSGQTDEKLFF
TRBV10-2,CASSERQGAFTDTQYF
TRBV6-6,CASSSWPSATEAFF
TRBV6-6,CASSSRQVDEQFF
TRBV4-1,CASSQVGGIGPQHF
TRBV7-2,CASSFGTSGSRSYEQYF
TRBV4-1,CASSSLTRETQYF
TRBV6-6,CASRNGQGGYGYTF
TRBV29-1,CSAETGESEKLFF
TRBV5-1,CASSRDRDNEKLFF
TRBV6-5,CASRVGTGLSIQYF
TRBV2,CASMDLGGSLFF
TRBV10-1,CASSVDRQYGYTF
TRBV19,CASSIPDGTYGYTF